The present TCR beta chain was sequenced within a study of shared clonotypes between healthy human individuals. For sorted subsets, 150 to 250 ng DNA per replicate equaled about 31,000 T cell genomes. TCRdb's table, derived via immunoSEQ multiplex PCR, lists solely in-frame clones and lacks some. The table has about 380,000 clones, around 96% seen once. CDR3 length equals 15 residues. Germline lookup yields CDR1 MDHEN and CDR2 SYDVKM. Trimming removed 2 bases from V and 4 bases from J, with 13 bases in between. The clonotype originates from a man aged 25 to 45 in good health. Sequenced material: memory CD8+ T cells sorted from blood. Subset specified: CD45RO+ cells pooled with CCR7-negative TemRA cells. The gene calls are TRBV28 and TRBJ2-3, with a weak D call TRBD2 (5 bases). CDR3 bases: TGTGCCAGCAGTTTAGGGAGCGGATTCGCAGATACGCAGTATTTT. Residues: CASSLGSGFADTQYF.